This T cell receptor (beta chain) emerged from a study of T-cell reconstitution after alpha-beta-depleted transplantation in children. The TCRbeta library incorporated unique molecular identifiers. TCRdb fed the PCR reads into MiXCR, producing one record per CDR3 protein. The data show about 410,000 distinct CDR3 sequences, approximately 20% seen once. This clonotype showed up just a few times. The V and J ends lost 4 bases and 3 bases respectively, with 9 bases between them. The CDR3 spans 13 residues. Per the germline V gene, CDR1 is SEHNR and CDR2 is FQNEAQ (reference sequence). The chain uses TRBV7-9 and TRBJ1-2; D not resolved. The material was PBMCs from the stem cell graft donor, obtained from the stem cell graft. The clonotype was recovered from a human donor who donated a stem cell graft to a child with acute myeloid leukemia. CDR3 sequence reads: CASSSVPDYGYTF. The CDR3 bases are TGTGCCAGCAGCTCGGTCCCCGACTATGGCTACACCTTC.